This T cell receptor beta chain originates from a study of cytomegalovirus exposure and HLA in healthy donors. The study, taken as a whole, reports: With high specificity and sensitivity, the classifier reportedly diagnosed cytomegalovirus status. A missense variant in DCLRE1C was later tied to TCR beta V- and J-gene trimming.

Amplification used 60 Vbeta primers and 13 Jbeta primers. In the original workflow: Later analysis identified 65 million to 80 million unique TCR beta chains, 8.5 million to 13 million shared. Some clones are missing from TCRdb's copy, which holds only in-frame ones; the method was immunoSEQ multiplex PCR. The DNA was the basis for D and trimming; V, J and clone size are from that table. The profile shows about 240,000 clones, approximately 81% of them singletons. Likely unrecorded immune exposures existed in these nominally healthy donors. About this clone: What it recognizes is unknown.

The CDR3 is 14 residues long. Trimming cost V 2 bases and J 0 bases, with 8 bases left between them. From germline, CDR1 is KGHSH and CDR2 LQKENI. The sequencing input was PBMCs. The V and J genes are TRBV18 and TRBJ2-7; perhaps TRBD1 as D (6 bases). The TCR was taken from a woman aged 60 to 75 in good health and CMV-seropositive. The CDR3: CASSPDRSSYEQYF. The CDR3 bases are TGTGCCAGCTCACCAGACAGGAGCTCCTACGAGCAGTACTTC. Using reference TRBV18 and TRBJ2-7 for the parts outside the CDR3, the full variable domain is NAGVMQNPRHLVRRRGQEARLRCSPMKGHSHVYWYRQLPEEGLKFMVYLQKENIIDESGMPKERFSAEFPKEGPSILRIQQVVRGDSAAYFCASSPDRSSYEQYFGPGTRLTVT.